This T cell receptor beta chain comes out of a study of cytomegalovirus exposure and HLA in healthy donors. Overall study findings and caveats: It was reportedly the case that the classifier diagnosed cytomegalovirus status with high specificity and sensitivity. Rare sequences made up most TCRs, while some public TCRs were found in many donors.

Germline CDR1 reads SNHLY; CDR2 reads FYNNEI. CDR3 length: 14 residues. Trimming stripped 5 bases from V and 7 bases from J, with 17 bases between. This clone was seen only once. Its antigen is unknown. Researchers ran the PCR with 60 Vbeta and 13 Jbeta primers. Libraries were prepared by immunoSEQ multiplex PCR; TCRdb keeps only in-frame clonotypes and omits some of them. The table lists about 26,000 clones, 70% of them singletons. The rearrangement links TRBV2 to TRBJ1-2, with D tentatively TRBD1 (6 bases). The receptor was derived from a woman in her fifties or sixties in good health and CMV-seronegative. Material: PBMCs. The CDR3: CASSIQGAGFGYTF. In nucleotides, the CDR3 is TGTGCCAGCAGTATACAGGGTGCTGGCTTTGGCTACACCTTC.